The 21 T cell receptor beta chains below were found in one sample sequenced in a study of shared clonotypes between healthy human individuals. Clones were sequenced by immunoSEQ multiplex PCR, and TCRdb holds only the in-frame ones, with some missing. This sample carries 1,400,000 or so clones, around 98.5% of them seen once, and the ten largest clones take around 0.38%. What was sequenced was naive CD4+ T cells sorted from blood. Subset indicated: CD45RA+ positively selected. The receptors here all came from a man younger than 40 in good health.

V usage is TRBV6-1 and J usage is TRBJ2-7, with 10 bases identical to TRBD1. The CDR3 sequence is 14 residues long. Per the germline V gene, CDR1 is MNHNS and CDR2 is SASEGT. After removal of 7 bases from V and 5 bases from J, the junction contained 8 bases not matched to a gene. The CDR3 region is CASIRDRGVNEQYF. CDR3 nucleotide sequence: TGTGCCAGCATCCGGGACAGGGGAGTTAACGAGCAGTACTTC.

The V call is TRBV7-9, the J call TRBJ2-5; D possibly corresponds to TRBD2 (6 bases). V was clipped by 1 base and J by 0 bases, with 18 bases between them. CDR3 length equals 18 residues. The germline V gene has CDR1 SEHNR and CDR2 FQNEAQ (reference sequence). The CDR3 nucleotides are TGTGCCAGCAGCTTAGGAGGTGTAGCGGAGATGTACCAAGAGACCCAGTACTTC. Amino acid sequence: CASSLGGVAEMYQETQYF.

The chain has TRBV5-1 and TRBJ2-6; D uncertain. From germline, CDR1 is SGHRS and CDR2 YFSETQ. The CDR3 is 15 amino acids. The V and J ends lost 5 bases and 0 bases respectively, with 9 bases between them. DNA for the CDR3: TGCGCCAGCAGGTCGACGGTCTCTGGGGCCAACGTCCTGACTTTC. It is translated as CASRSTVSGANVLTF.

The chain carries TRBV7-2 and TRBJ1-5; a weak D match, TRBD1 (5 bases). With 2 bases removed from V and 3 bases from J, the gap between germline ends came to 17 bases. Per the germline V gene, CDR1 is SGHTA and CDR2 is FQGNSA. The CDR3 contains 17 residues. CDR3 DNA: TGTGCCAGCAGCTTAAATCCCGGGACGGGTTACAATCAGCCCCAGCATTTT. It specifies CASSLNPGTGYNQPQHF.

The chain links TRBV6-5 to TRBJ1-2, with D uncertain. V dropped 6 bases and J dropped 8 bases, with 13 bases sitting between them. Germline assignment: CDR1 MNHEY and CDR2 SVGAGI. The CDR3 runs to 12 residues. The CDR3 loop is CASRSGEPGYTF. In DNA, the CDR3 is TGTGCCAGCAGAAGCGGGGAACCGGGCTACACCTTC.

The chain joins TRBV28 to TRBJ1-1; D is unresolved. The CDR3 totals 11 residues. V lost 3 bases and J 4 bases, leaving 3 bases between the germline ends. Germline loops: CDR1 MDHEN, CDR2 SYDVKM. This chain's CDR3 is CASSFGTEAFF. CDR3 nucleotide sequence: TGTGCCAGCAGTTTTGGCACTGAAGCTTTCTTT.

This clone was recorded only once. CDR3 sequence: CASSSYPGGKNTGELFF. In DNA form, the CDR3 reads TGTGCCAGCAGCTCTTATCCCGGGGGGAAAAATACCGGGGAGCTGTTTTTT. The genes are TRBV9 and TRBJ2-2; TRBD2 agrees at 7 bases. CDR3 length: 17 residues. V was clipped by 4 bases and J by 5 bases; unmatched bases: 14. Germline V CDR1 and CDR2: SGDLS, YYNGEE.

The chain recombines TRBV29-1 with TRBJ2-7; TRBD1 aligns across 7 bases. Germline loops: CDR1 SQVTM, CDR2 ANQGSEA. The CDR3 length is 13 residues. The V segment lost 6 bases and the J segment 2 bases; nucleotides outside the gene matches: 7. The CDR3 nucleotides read TGCAGCGTCTTAGGGACAGTAGCCTACGAGCAGTACTTC. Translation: CSVLGTVAYEQYF.

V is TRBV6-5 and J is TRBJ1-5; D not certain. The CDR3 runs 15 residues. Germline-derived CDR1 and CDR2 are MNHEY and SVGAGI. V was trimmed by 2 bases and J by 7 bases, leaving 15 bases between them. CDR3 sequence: CASSYSVAVGQPQHF. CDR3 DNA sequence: TGTGCCAGCAGTTACAGTGTGGCAGTAGGGCAGCCCCAGCATTTT.

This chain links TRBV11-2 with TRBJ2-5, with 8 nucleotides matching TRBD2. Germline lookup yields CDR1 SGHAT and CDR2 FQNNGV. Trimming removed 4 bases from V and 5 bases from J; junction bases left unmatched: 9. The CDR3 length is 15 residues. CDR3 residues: CASSSGTRALETQYF. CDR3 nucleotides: TGTGCCAGCAGCTCCGGGACTAGGGCGCTTGAGACCCAGTACTTC.

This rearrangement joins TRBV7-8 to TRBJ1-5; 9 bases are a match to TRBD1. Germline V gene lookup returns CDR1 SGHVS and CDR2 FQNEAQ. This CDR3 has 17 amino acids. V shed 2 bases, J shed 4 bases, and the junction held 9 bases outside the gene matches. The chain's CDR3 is CASSLFQGQGYNQPQHF. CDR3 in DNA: TGTGCCAGCAGCTTATTTCAGGGACAGGGTTATAATCAGCCCCAGCATTTT.

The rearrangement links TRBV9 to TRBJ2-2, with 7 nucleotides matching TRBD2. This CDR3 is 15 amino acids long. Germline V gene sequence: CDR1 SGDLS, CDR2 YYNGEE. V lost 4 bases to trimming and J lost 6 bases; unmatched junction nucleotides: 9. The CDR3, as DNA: TGTGCCAGCAGCTCAACGGGACTATCGGCCGGGGAGCTGTTTTTT. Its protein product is CASSSTGLSAGELFF.

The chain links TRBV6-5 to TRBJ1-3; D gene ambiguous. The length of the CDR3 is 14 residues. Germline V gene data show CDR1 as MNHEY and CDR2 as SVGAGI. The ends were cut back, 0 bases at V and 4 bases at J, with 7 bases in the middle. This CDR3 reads CASSYSQLGNTIYF. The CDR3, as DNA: TGTGCCAGCAGTTACTCCCAGTTAGGAAACACCATATATTTT.

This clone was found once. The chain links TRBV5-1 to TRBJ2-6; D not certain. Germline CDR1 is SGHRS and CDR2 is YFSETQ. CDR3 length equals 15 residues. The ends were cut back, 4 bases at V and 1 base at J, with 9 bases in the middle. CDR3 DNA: TGCGCCAGCAGCCCTAGGTGGTCTGGGGCCAACGTCCTGACTTTC. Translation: CASSPRWSGANVLTF. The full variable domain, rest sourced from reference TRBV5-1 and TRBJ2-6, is KAGVTQTPRYLIKTRGQQVTLSCSPISGHRSVSWYQQTPGQGLQFLFEYFSETQRNKGNFPGRFSGRQFSNSRSEMNVSTLELGDSALYLCASSPRWSGANVLTFGAGSRLTVL.

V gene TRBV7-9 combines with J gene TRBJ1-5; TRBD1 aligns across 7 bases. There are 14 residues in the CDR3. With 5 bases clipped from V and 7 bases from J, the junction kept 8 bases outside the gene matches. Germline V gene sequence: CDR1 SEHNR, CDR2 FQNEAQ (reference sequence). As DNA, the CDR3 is TGTGCCAGCAGCCCTACAGGGGACGGCCAGCCCCAGCATTTT. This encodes CASSPTGDGQPQHF.

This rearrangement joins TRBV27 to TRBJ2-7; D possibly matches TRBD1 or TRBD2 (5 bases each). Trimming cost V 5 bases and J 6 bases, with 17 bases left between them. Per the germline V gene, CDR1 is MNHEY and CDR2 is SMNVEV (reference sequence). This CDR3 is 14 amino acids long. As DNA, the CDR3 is TGTGCCAGCAGTCTAAGGGACCTAGGAGGCGAGCAGTACTTC. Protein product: CASSLRDLGGEQYF.

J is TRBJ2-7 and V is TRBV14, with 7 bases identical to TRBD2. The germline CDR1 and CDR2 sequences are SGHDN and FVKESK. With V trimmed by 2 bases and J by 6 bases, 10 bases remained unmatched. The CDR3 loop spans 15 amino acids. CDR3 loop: CASSQPEGGRGEQYF. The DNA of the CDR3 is TGTGCCAGCAGCCAACCAGAGGGCGGGAGAGGCGAGCAGTACTTC. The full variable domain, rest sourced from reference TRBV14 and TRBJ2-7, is EAGVTQFPSHSVIEKGQTVTLRCDPISGHDNLYWYRRVMGKEIKFLLHFVKESKQDESGMPNNRFLAERTGGTYSTLKVQPAELEDSGVYFCASSQPEGGRGEQYFGPGTRLTVT.

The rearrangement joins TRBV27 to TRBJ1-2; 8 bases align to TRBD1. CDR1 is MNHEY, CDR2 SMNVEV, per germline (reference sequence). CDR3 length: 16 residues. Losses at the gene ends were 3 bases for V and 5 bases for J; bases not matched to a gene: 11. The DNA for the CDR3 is TGTGCCAGCAGTTTCCGAGACAGGGGACCCTTATATGGCTACACCTTC. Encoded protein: CASSFRDRGPLYGYTF.

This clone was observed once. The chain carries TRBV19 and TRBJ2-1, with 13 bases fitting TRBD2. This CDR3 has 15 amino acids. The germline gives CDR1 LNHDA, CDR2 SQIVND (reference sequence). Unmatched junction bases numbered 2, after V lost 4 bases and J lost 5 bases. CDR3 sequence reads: CASSRTSGRHNEQFF. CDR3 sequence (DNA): TGTGCCAGTAGTAGGACTAGCGGGAGACACAATGAGCAGTTCTTC.

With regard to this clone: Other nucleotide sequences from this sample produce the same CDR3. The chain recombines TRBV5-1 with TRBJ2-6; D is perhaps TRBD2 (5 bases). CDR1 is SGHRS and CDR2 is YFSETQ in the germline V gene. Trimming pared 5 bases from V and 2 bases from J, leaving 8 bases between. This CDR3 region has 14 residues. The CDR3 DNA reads TGCGCCAGCAGTTCGGGGACTGGGGCCAACGTCCTGACTTTC. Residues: CASSSGTGANVLTF.

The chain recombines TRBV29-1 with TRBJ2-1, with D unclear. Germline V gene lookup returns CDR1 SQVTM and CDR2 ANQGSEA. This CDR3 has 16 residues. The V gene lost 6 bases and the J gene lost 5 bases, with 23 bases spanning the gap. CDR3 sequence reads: CSVSPASATFNNEQFF. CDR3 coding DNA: TGCAGCGTGAGCCCAGCATCCGCAACTTTCAACAATGAGCAGTTCTTC.